This T cell receptor beta chain was sequenced for a study of blood T cells in healthy people across ages (dated by TCRdb to 2013 to 2016). Regarding the study in general: Template switching captured roughly one uniquely barcoded TCR beta cDNA molecule per two T cells in model experiments. To track age-related changes in TCR beta repertoire diversity, the study relied on deep sequencing normalized with unique cDNA molecular identifiers. The donors were split into four age groups: young (average about 16 years), middle-aged (roughly 40), aged (roughly 60) and long-lived (roughly 86). For two donors (one aged 18 to 29 and one aged 80 or older), the study analyzed two additional independent replicas of 1 million unique cDNA reads from the same blood draw. To avoid experimental bias, donors of different ages were spread randomly across the sequencing lanes. The paper's findings and limits, for the study overall: The CMV infection status of donors was not known, potentially confounding age-related changes in expanded clonotypes. Conclusive comparison of naive and antigen-experienced compartments was prevented by the profiling of bulk unsorted PBMCs. Observed TCR beta diversity per million T cells fell roughly linearly with age, and a significant reduction was already apparent by age around 40. A strong correlation was found between observed TCR beta diversity and the percentage of naive T cells measured by flow cytometry. Compared with the aged group, the long-lived group had more naive CD4+ T cells, fewer expanded clones and increased TCR diversity, a pattern suggesting age selection. Total diversity estimates from one million sequenced T cells were considered lower bounds and underestimates.

Library construction relied on 5' RACE. The sequencing machine was an Illumina HiSeq 2500. The second PCR ran for roughly 7 to 11 cycles and used a J-beta primer mix along with a sample-barcoded 5' primer. A unique molecular identifier was introduced onto each TCR beta cDNA molecule by a template-switch 5' adaptor carrying 12 random nucleotides. Each sample yielded at least 3 million CDR3-containing paired-end reads. First-strand cDNA was synthesized from all RNA with the Mint cDNA synthesis kit, primed by a TRBC-specific oligonucleotide. Following uracil-DNA glycosylase treatment, all cDNA underwent a first 18-cycle PCR with the universal primers M1SS and BC2_uni_R. In the authors' own workflow: For normalization, 1 million high-quality reads were randomly selected from each sample, with every read carrying a distinct molecular identifier. Instead of being binned into consensus sequences, reads that shared molecular identifiers were thrown out. MiTCR, set to a Q25 quality threshold and the strictest error-elimination algorithm, was used for CDR3 identification, clonotype clustering and error correction. A nonparametric unseen species model with Euler transformation was used to estimate a lower bound on total TCR beta diversity. TCRdb trimmed public reads at Q25 via fastp, called clones via MiXCR and kept in-frame beta chains. When rows share a CDR3 protein, they turn into one entry using the most common DNA and genes. The V and J calls were determined by TCRdb, not by the authors. This sample has about 830,000 distinct CDR3 sequences in its table, and 58% of those were observed once. The ten largest account for about 20% of the sample.

Donors were 35 to 40 systemically healthy Caucasian individuals from Russia aged roughly 6 to 95 years. Around 9.9 milliliters of peripheral blood were collected from each donor into EDTA-treated Vacutainer tubes. Ficoll-Paque density-gradient centrifugation was used to isolate PBMCs, with at least 7 million obtained per sample. Total RNA was extracted from PBMCs with Trizol reagent, with at least 6 micrograms obtained per sample. Naive CD45RAhigh/CD27high T cell percentages were measured by flow cytometry on a PBMC aliquot from every donor. In the case of this clonotype: Its antigen target is currently unknown. The input lacks base qualities; no much larger clone sits a single base away.

At the junction V is shortened by 3 bases and J by 5 bases; bases outside the gene matches: 5. Its CDR3 holds 16 amino acids, cysteine through phenylalanine. The CDR3 DNA has 48 bases and is translated from base 1. Sequences LGHDT (CDR1) and YNNKEL (CDR2) are obtained from the germline V gene (reference sequence). Sequencing input: blood. This receptor was obtained from a man aged 25-45 years in good health. The chain is assembled from TRBV3-1 and TRBJ2-3; TRBD2 fits 13 bases in the junction. The nucleotide sequence is given as TGTGCCAGCAGCCAGCGGACTAGCGGGAGAGGAGATACGCAGTATTTT. Its translation reads: CASSQRTSGRGDTQYF.